This T cell receptor (beta chain) is from a study of cytomegalovirus exposure and HLA in healthy donors. Whole-study findings and limits: A subsequent analysis found that TCR clusters from the first cohort also tended to co-occur in the roughly 120 validation repertoires, with roughly 95% of cluster scores above 0.

This CDR3 spans 15 amino acids. Germline V gives CDR1 SGDLS, CDR2 YYNGEE. Germline trimming cut 2 bases from V and 7 bases from J; bases unmatched to any gene: 8. Details on this clone: Its specificity is not known.

Using immunoSEQ multiplex PCR, the repertoire was profiled, and TCRdb retains in-frame clones only, with some absent. The table has fewer than 85,000 clones, around 94% seen once; the top ten hold about 0.63%. This clonotype was sampled from a woman aged 18-29 years in good health and CMV-seronegative. Sequencing was done on a sample of PBMCs. The gene calls are TRBV9 and TRBJ2-2, with TRBD2 matching over 7 bases. CDR3 sequence (DNA): TGTGCCAGCAGCGTTTATGGTGGGGGGGGCGGGGAGCTGTTTTTT. Translating gives CASSVYGGGGGELFF.